The 22 T cell receptor beta chains given below trace back to one sample, sequenced in a study of cytomegalovirus exposure and HLA in healthy donors. PCR was performed using 60 Vbeta and 13 Jbeta primers. Data came from immunoSEQ multiplex PCR; TCRdb stores just in-frame clones and leaves some out. This table has some 140,000 clones, under 80% appearing once. The sequenced material came from PBMCs. Receptors were obtained from a woman aged 45-65 years in good health and CMV-seropositive.

This chain joins TRBV7-8 and TRBJ1-2; tentative D call: TRBD1 (6 bases). Trimming took 0 bases from V and 8 from J, leaving 13 bases between them. The length of the CDR3 is 14 residues. Germline-derived CDR1 and CDR2 are SGHVS and FQNEAQ. CDR3 protein: CASSLAGQTWGYTF. The CDR3 DNA reads as TGTGCCAGCAGCTTAGCTGGACAGACCTGGGGCTACACCTTC. Variable domain in full (rest from reference TRBV7-8 and TRBJ1-2): GAGVSQSPRYKVAKRGQDVALRCDPISGHVSLFWYQQALGQGPEFLTYFQNEAQLDKSGLPSDRFFAERPEGSVSTLKIQRTQQEDSAVYLCASSLAGQTWGYTFGSGTRLTVV.

The chain joins TRBV7-9 to TRBJ2-1; D not certain. The V end was cut by 6 bases, the J end by 4 bases, with 16 bases between. The CDR3 consists of 15 residues. The V gene's germline CDR1 is SEHNR and CDR2 FQNEAQ (reference sequence). The CDR3: CASSVAAVPYNEQFF. CDR3 coding DNA: TGTGCCAGCAGTGTGGCGGCAGTTCCGTACAATGAGCAGTTCTTC.

This clone was counted a single time. At one boundary the junction diverges from the germline segment, which might be a read error. The CDR3 sequence is CSALTDRGINF. As DNA, the CDR3 is TGCAGTGCTCTGACCGACAGGGGGATAAACTTC. V usage is TRBV20-1 and J usage is TRBJ2-4; 9 nucleotides line up with TRBD1. The CDR3 sequence is 11 residues long. Germline loops: CDR1 DFQATT, CDR2 SNEGSKA (reference sequence).

V is TRBV29-1 and J is TRBJ2-3; possible D gene TRBD2, 5 bases. The V end lost 6 bases, the J end lost 0 bases, and 10 bases lay between the germline ends. There are 13 residues in the CDR3. Germline CDR1 is SQVTM and CDR2 is ANQGSEA. The chain's CDR3 is CSVDWESTDTQYF. In nucleotides, the CDR3 is TGCAGCGTGGACTGGGAAAGCACAGATACGCAGTATTTT.

The rearrangement links TRBV4-3 to TRBJ2-3, with 11 bases lining up with TRBD1. The CDR3 runs to 17 residues. From germline, CDR1 is LGHNA and CDR2 YSLEER. Trimming at V came to 6 bases and at J to 0 bases, leaving 8 bases not matched to a gene. The CDR3 nucleotides read TGCGCCAGCAGGGGGAGAGGACAGGGGGCTAGCACAGATACGCAGTATTTT. This sequence encodes CASRGRGQGASTDTQYF.

This chain connects TRBV7-6 to TRBJ2-1; D is possibly TRBD2 (5 bases). Germline V gene lookup returns CDR1 SGHVS and CDR2 FNYEAQ. CDR3 length equals 13 residues. V gave up 5 bases and J gave up 6 bases, with 11 bases separating them. The chain's CDR3 is CASSRDRGNEQFF. DNA of the CDR3: TGTGCCAGCAGCCGGGATAGAGGCAATGAGCAGTTCTTC.

At least ten counts were recorded for this clone. This chain connects TRBV5-1 to TRBJ1-1; D ambiguous. CDR3 length: 13 amino acids. Trimming cost V 2 bases and J 1 base, with 6 bases left between them. In germline, CDR1 is SGHRS, CDR2 YFSETQ. The CDR3 loop is CASSFGGNTEAFF. The DNA of the CDR3 is TGCGCCAGCAGCTTCGGCGGGAACACTGAAGCTTTCTTT.

The chain employs TRBV6-1 and TRBJ1-2, with D possibly matching TRBD1 (5 bases). V lost 6 bases, J lost 5 bases, and 13 bases lay in between. CDR1 and CDR2 (germline): MNHNS, SASEGT. The CDR3 spans 13 residues. CDR3 sequence (DNA): TGTGCCAGCAGGTTCTCCTCAGGGTATGGCTACACCTTC. Its translation: CASRFSSGYGYTF.

The chain joins TRBV7-6 to TRBJ1-2; 12 bases fit TRBD1. The J segment lost 5 bases and the V segment lost 1 base, leaving 8 bases of the junction unmatched. Per the germline V gene, CDR1 is SGHVS and CDR2 is FNYEAQ. CDR3 length equals 17 residues. CDR3 in amino acids: CASSLDGTGGAGYGYTF. The CDR3 nucleotides read TGTGCCAGCAGCTTAGATGGGACAGGGGGCGCGGGATATGGCTACACCTTC.

The gene calls are TRBV10-1 and TRBJ1-1; 9 nucleotides agree with TRBD1. This CDR3 has 14 residues. The germline gives CDR1 WNHNN, CDR2 SYGVQD (reference sequence). V dropped 5 bases and J dropped 5; count of bases not matched to a gene: 6. CDR3 DNA sequence: TGCGCCAGCAGTACGGGACAGGGAGCTACTGAAGCTTTCTTT. Translation: CASSTGQGATEAFF.

The rearrangement uses TRBV5-1 and TRBJ2-1, with a weak D call TRBD2 (6 bases). Trimming took off 4 bases at V and 6 bases at J, with 23 bases between the two ends. The CDR3 is 17 amino acids. Germline CDR1 is SGHRS and CDR2 is YFSETQ. The CDR3 spells CASSQTSGTLGTNEQFF. CDR3 bases: TGCGCCAGCAGCCAAACCTCCGGGACTTTGGGGACCAATGAGCAGTTCTTC.

The chain employs TRBV5-8 and TRBJ1-1; 7 positions match TRBD1. The CDR3 sequence is 15 residues long. The germline V gene encodes CDR1 SGHTS and CDR2 YDEGEE. After removal of 0 bases from V and 4 bases from J, the junction contained 6 bases not matched to a gene. The chain's CDR3 is CASSLGQGTATEAFF. The CDR3 region has the DNA TGTGCCAGCAGCTTGGGACAGGGAACTGCCACTGAAGCTTTCTTT.

The chain is built from TRBV29-1 and TRBJ2-6; possible D gene TRBD1, 7 bases. Germline CDR1 SQVTM, CDR2 ANQGSEA. The germline V and J ends were trimmed by 7 bases and 3 bases, with 22 bases remaining between them. CDR3 size: 17 residues. The CDR3 DNA reads as TGCAGCGCCCGGGAGAGGGACAGCGGATATGGGGCCAACGTCCTGACTTTC. It yields the protein CSARERDSGYGANVLTF. The entire variable domain, with the rest obtained from reference TRBV29-1 and TRBJ2-6, is as follows: SAVISQKPSRDICQRGTSLTIQCQVDSQVTMMFWYRQQPGQSLTLIATANQGSEATYESGFVIDKFPISRPNLTFSTLTVSNMSPEDSSIYLCSARERDSGYGANVLTFGAGSRLTVL.

The CDR3 loop reads CASSLPGAGNTIYF. The CDR3 DNA reads TGTGCCAGCAGCCTTCCGGGGGCTGGAAACACCATATATTTT. The chain combines TRBV7-9 with TRBJ1-3, with a tentative D call TRBD1 (5 bases). Germline assignment: CDR1 SEHNR and CDR2 FQNEAQ (reference sequence). Trimming took off 5 bases at V and 2 bases at J, with 10 bases between the two ends. There are 14 residues in the CDR3.

This rearrangement joins TRBV6-1 to TRBJ2-7; 7 nucleotides align to TRBD1. Germline V lookup: CDR1 MNHNS, CDR2 SASEGT. This CDR3 comprises 15 residues. The trim removed 2 bases at V and 6 bases at J, leaving 10 bases unmatched. The CDR3 DNA is TGTGCCAGCAGTGAATATTTCGACAGGGTTTCCGAGCAGTACTTC. This gives the protein CASSEYFDRVSEQYF.

The rearrangement joins TRBV5-1 to TRBJ1-1; 12 bases align to TRBD1. Germline assignment: CDR1 SGHRS and CDR2 YFSETQ. The CDR3 contains 15 residues. V trimming: 4 bases; J trimming: 4 bases; junction bases outside the gene matches: 5. CDR3 sequence reads: CASSRDRGQGTEAFF. The CDR3 bases are TGCGCCAGCAGCCGGGACAGGGGGCAGGGCACTGAAGCTTTCTTT. Drawing the rest from reference TRBV5-1 and TRBJ1-1, the complete variable domain is KAGVTQTPRYLIKTRGQQVTLSCSPISGHRSVSWYQQTPGQGLQFLFEYFSETQRNKGNFPGRFSGRQFSNSRSEMNVSTLELGDSALYLCASSRDRGQGTEAFFGQGTRLTVV.

The V call is TRBV14, the J call TRBJ1-5; no clear D gene. The CDR3 runs 12 residues. V shed 1 base and J shed 8 bases, with 6 bases lying between them. In germline, CDR1 is SGHDN, CDR2 FVKESK. DNA of the CDR3: TGTGCCAGCAGCCAAGGAGGGAAGCCCCAGCATTTT. Translation gives CASSQGGKPQHF.

The chain employs TRBV19 and TRBJ1-1; 10 bases match TRBD1. This CDR3 has 16 residues. Germline V lookup: CDR1 LNHDA, CDR2 SQIVND (reference sequence). V was pared by 3 bases and J by 3 bases, with 7 bases of the junction left unmatched. The DNA of the CDR3 is TGTGCCAGTAGTATTGCGGGACAGGGGAGAGACACTGAAGCTTTCTTT. Protein product: CASSIAGQGRDTEAFF. The full variable domain, with the rest looked up from reference TRBV19 and TRBJ1-1, is DGGITQSPKYLFRKEGQNVTLSCEQNLNHDAMYWYRQDPGQGLRLIYYSQIVNDFQKGDIAEGYSVSREKKESFPLTVTSAQKNPTAFYLCASSIAGQGRDTEAFFGQGTRLTVV.

In regard to this clone: The junction does not match germline at one end; this may be a read error. This sequence joins TRBV6-5 and TRBJ1-2; 8 bases agree with TRBD1. The germline V gene has CDR1 MNHEY and CDR2 SVGAGI. CDR3 length: 12 residues. CDR3 coding DNA: TGTGCCAGCAGCGCCGGGACAGGTCCTTTTCTCTTC. It is translated as CASSAGTGPFLF.

V gene TRBV9 combines with J gene TRBJ2-5, with TRBD2 matching 9 bases. There are 16 residues in the CDR3. Germline assignment: CDR1 SGDLS and CDR2 YYNGEE. V dropped 0 bases and J dropped 7; count of bases not matched to a gene: 10. CDR3 in DNA: TGTGCCAGCAGCGTAGGACTAGCGGATACGGGAGGGACCCAGTACTTC. Translation gives CASSVGLADTGGTQYF.

The chain carries TRBV7-2 and TRBJ2-1; 8 bases align to TRBD2. The junction had 7 bases not matched to a gene; V was cut back by 1 base and J by 5 bases. This CDR3 comprises 16 residues. Germline V lookup: CDR1 SGHTA, CDR2 FQGNSA. The CDR3 is CASSLVGGAVNNEQFF. DNA for the CDR3: TGTGCCAGCAGCTTAGTCGGGGGGGCAGTCAACAATGAGCAGTTCTTC.

The chain is built from TRBV7-2 and TRBJ1-6, with 9 positions matching TRBD1. J lost 8 bases, V lost 2 bases, and 7 bases had no gene match. Germline V gives CDR1 SGHTA, CDR2 FQGNSA. CDR3 length: 16 amino acids. CDR3 sequence: CASSLQPRTGDSPLHF. As DNA, the CDR3 is TGTGCCAGCAGCTTACAACCAAGGACAGGGGATTCACCCCTCCACTTT.